This T cell receptor beta chain is from a study of T cell responses to AZD1222 COVID-19 vaccine. Germline CDR1 and CDR2: SGHTA and FQGNSA. The CDR3 runs to 14 residues. Trimming shortened V by 8 bases and J by 7 bases, and 17 bases separated the two germline ends. TCRdb's table, derived via immunoSEQ multiplex PCR, lists solely in-frame clones and lacks some. The sample has tens of thousands of clones, around 87% seen once. Overall study findings and caveats: Clonal diversity was possibly underestimated; the donors were predominantly white British and more often female.

Concerning this clone: Its antigen is not known.

Source: peripheral blood, taken on day 0 of MenACWY control vaccination. The rearrangement links TRBV7-2 to TRBJ2-2; D perhaps matches TRBD2 (6 bases). The sequence was obtained from an adult in good health. In DNA, the CDR3 is TGTGCCAGCCCGGGGAACGGGAGAGGCGGGGAGCTGTTTTTT. Translating gives CASPGNGRGGELFF.